This TCR beta chain originates from a study of radiotherapy plus CTLA-4 blockade in lung cancer. Across the study: Among all patients, roughly 19% showed objective responses, while 30% to 35% had disease control.

Whole-study findings and limits: In blood, after radiotherapy plus ipilimumab, tumor-derived TCR clones expanded. Early clone dynamics of blood T cells, plus interferon-beta, reportedly predicted response best.

To note about this clone: As yet, its antigen is unknown.

Method: immunoSEQ multiplex PCR; TCRdb's copy keeps in-frame clones and lacks some. The data contain 80,000 or so clones, under 90% of them singletons. V lost 3 bases to trimming and J lost 5 bases, with 14 bases between them. The CDR3 covers 14 residues. Germline V gene data show CDR1 as LNHDA and CDR2 as SQIVND (reference sequence). The specimen was peripheral blood, collected from a patient treated with radiotherapy plus ipilimumab. The sequence derives from a human donor with non-small cell lung cancer who had stable disease on radiotherapy plus ipilimumab. The J gene is TRBJ2-7, the V gene TRBV19; D remains ambiguous. CDR3 protein: CASSISGDWDEQYF. The CDR3 DNA is TGTGCCAGTAGTATTTCTGGGGATTGGGACGAGCAGTACTTC. Filled out from reference TRBV19 and TRBJ2-7, the complete variable domain reads DGGITQSPKYLFRKEGQNVTLSCEQNLNHDAMYWYRQDPGQGLRLIYYSQIVNDFQKGDIAEGYSVSREKKESFPLTVTSAQKNPTAFYLCASSISGDWDEQYFGPGTRLTVT.